This T cell receptor (beta chain) was obtained from a study of human T cells and chemical hapten exposure. In the study overall: Patients, mostly women, had alopecia areata, alopecia totalis or alopecia universalis. Study-wide results and caveats: The number of TCRs above 1 in 1000 frequency did not change after DPC sensitization.

TCRdb re-analysed the RACE reads in MiXCR, keeping a single row per CDR3 protein. The table has roughly 380,000 distinct CDR3 sequences, 5.1% seen once. Time point here: pre-sensitization, week 0. Treatment denoted: therapeutic diphenylcyclopropenone sensitization with weekly scalp DPC. This clonotype was detected ten times or more. What it recognizes is unknown. This material consisted of whole blood, taken in connection with sensitization to the hapten diphenylcyclopropenone (DPC). The receptor was derived from a woman in her fifties or sixties with alopecia areata. Some clones in this sample may be carry-over from other donors' samples.

CDR3 DNA: TGTGCCAGCTCACCGAGGGGGGAGGGCACTGAAGCTTTCTTT. It is translated as CASSPRGEGTEAFF. The chain couples TRBV18 to TRBJ1-1, with D possibly matching TRBD1 (6 bases). Germline values: CDR1 KGHSH, CDR2 LQKENI. The CDR3 is made up of 14 amino acids. Trimming shortened V by 3 bases and J by 4 bases, and 12 bases separated the two germline ends.